A single sample is the source of the 5 T cell receptor beta chains below, sequenced in a study of early T cells in non-severe SARS-CoV-2 infection. In TCRdb, the 5' RACE reads were re-called with MiXCR into one record per CDR3 protein. The data show 70,000 to 85,000 distinct CDR3 sequences, around 13% seen once. Sequencing was performed on whole blood. The receptors come from an adult who was a healthcare worker with PCR-confirmed SARS-CoV-2 infection or an uninfected control (not recorded which).

There are a few counts of this clonotype. The genes are TRBV14 and TRBJ1-1; TRBD1 is a possible D gene (5 bases). CDR1 is SGHDN and CDR2 is FVKESK in the germline V gene. The V end was cut by 4 bases, the J end by 0 bases, with 9 bases between. The CDR3 loop spans 14 amino acids. CDR3 DNA: TGTGCCAGCAGCCCCCCAGGGATGAACACTGAAGCTTTCTTT. Amino acids: CASSPPGMNTEAFF.

The table lists this clonotype with many counts. The chain joins TRBV29-1 to TRBJ1-1, with D perhaps TRBD1 (5 bases). V lost 5 bases and J 4 bases, leaving 14 bases between the germline ends. Germline V gene sequence: CDR1 SQVTM, CDR2 ANQGSEA. The CDR3 sequence is 13 residues long. The chain's CDR3 is CSVQPGGGTEAFF. CDR3 DNA sequence: TGCAGCGTTCAGCCCGGGGGGGGCACTGAAGCTTTCTTT.

This chain uses TRBV3-1 with TRBJ1-1; D gene unclear. The CDR3 loop spans 14 amino acids. The germline CDR1 and CDR2 sequences are LGHDT and YNNKEL (reference sequence). Trimming stripped 1 base from V and 4 bases from J, with 10 bases between. The CDR3, as DNA: TGTGCCAGCAGCCAAGGTCCGGGTCTCACTGAAGCTTTCTTT. Its protein is CASSQGPGLTEAFF. Drawing the rest from reference TRBV3-1 and TRBJ1-1, the complete variable domain is DTAVSQTPKYLVTQMGNDKSIKCEQNLGHDTMYWYKQDSKKFLKIMFSYNNKELIINETVPNRFSPKSPDKAHLNLHINSLELGDSAVYFCASSQGPGLTEAFFGQGTRLTVV.

There are a few counts of this clonotype. J is TRBJ1-4 and V is TRBV5-1, with 7 bases matching TRBD1. After removal of 4 bases from V and 4 bases from J, the junction contained 4 bases not matched to a gene. The CDR3 has 14 amino acids. Germline loops: CDR1 SGHRS, CDR2 YFSETQ. CDR3 loop: CASSTGQNNEKLFF. The CDR3 nucleotides read TGCGCCAGCAGCACGGGACAGAATAATGAAAAACTGTTTTTT.

The CDR3 DNA is TGTGCCAGCAGCCTCCGGGACAGGGGGCTGCGATATGGCTACACCTTC. The encoded protein is CASSLRDRGLRYGYTF. The V gene is TRBV6-6, the J gene TRBJ1-2, with 12 bases identical to TRBD1. After removal of 6 bases from V and 5 bases from J, the junction contained 10 bases not matched to a gene. The CDR3 has 16 residues. Germline loops: CDR1 MNHNY, CDR2 SVGAGI (reference sequence).